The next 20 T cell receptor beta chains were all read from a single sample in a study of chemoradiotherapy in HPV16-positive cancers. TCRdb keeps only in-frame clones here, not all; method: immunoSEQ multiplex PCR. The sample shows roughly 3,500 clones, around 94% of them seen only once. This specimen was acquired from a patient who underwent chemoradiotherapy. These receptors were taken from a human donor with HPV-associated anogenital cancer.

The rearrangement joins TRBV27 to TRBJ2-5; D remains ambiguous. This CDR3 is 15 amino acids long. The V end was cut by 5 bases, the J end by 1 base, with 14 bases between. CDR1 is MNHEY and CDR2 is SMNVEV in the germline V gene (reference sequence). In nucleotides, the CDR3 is TGTGCCAGCAGTCCTAGGACGGTCCTCCAAGAGACCCAGTACTTC. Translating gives CASSPRTVLQETQYF.

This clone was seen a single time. CDR3 bases: TGTGCTAGTGGTTTGCACAATGAGCAGTTCTTC. Translated, it gives CASGLHNEQFF. The chain employs TRBV12-5 and TRBJ2-1; D ambiguous. The CDR3 length is 11 residues. Germline assignment: CDR1 LGHNT and CDR2 FRNRAP. The ends were cut back, 2 bases at V and 5 bases at J, with 1 base in the middle.

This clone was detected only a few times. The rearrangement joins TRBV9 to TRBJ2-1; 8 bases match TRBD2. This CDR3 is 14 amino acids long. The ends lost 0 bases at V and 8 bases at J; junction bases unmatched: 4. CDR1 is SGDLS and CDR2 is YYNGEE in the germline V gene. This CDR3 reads CASSVGAGGYEQFF. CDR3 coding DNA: TGTGCCAGCAGCGTAGGGGCGGGAGGCTATGAGCAGTTCTTC. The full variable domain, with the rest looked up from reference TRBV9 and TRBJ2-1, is DSGVTQTPKHLITATGQRVTLRCSPRSGDLSVYWYQQSLDQGLQFLIQYYNGEERAKGNILERFSAQQFPDLHSELNLSSLELGDSALYFCASSVGAGGYEQFFGPGTRLTVL.

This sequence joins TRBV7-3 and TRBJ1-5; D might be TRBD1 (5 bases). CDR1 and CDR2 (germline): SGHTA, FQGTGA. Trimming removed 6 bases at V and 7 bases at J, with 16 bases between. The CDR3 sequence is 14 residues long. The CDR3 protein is CASRGVMVRQPQHF. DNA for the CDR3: TGTGCCAGCAGGGGGGTCATGGTGCGACAGCCCCAGCATTTT.

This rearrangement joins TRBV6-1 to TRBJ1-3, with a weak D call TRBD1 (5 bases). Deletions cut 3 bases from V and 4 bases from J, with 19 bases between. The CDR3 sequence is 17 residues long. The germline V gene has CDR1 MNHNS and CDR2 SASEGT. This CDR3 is CASSEGLGGAGGNTIYF. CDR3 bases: TGTGCCAGCAGTGAGGGTTTAGGAGGGGCGGGAGGAAACACCATATATTTT.

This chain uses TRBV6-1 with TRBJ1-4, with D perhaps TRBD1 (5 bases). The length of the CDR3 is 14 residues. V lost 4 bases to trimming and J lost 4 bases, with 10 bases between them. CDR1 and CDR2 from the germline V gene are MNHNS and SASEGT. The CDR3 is CASSAYDSNEKLFF. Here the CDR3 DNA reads TGTGCCAGCAGTGCCTATGACAGTAATGAAAAACTGTTTTTT.

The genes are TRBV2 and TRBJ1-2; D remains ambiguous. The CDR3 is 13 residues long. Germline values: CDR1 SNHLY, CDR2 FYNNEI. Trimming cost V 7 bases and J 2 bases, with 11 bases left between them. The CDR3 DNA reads TGTGCCAGCAAAAGTTTGCCGAACTATGGCTACACCTTC. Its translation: CASKSLPNYGYTF.

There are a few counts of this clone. In nucleotides, the CDR3 is TGTGCCAGCAGTTTCCAGGCAACTGGGGACACCGGGGAGCTGTTTTTT. It encodes CASSFQATGDTGELFF. The chain carries TRBV27 and TRBJ2-2; D unclear. This CDR3 has 16 amino acids. Germline CDR1 and CDR2: MNHEY and SMNVEV (reference sequence). V dropped 3 bases and J dropped 3 bases, with 14 bases sitting between them.

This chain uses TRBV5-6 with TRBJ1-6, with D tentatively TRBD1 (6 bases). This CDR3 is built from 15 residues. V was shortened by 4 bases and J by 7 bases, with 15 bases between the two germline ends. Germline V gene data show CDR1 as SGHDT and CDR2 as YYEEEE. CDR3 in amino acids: CASSERQVPNSPLHF. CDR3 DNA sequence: TGTGCCAGCAGCGAAAGACAGGTTCCAAATTCACCCCTCCACTTT. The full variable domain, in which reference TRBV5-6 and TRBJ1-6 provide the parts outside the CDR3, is DAGVTQSPTHLIKTRGQQVTLRCSPKSGHDTVSWYQQALGQGPQFIFQYYEEEERQRGNFPDRFSGHQFPNYSSELNVNALLLGDSALYLCASSERQVPNSPLHFGNGTRLTVT.

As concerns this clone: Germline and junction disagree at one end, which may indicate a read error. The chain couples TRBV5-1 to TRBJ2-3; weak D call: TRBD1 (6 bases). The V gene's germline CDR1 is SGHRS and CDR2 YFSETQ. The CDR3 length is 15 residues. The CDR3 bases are TGCGCCAGCAGCTTGGCCAAAAATACAGGGCTAAGGGAGATTTTT. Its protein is CASSLAKNTGLREIF.

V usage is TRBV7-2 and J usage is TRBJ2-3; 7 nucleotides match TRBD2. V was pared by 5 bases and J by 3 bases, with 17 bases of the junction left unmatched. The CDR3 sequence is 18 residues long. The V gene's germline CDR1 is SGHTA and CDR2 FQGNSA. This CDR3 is CASSRGVGAGVETDTQYF. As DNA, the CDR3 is TGTGCCAGCAGCCGCGGGGTGGGTGCGGGGGTCGAGACAGATACGCAGTATTTT.

CDR3 loop: CSVAGGPSGNTIYF. CDR3 bases: TGCAGCGTAGCCGGGGGCCCCTCTGGAAACACCATATATTTT. The chain is built from TRBV29-1 and TRBJ1-3; weak D call: TRBD1 (6 bases). The CDR3 contains 14 residues. With 6 bases removed from V and 0 bases from J, the gap between germline ends came to 12 bases. CDR1 SQVTM and CDR2 ANQGSEA come from the germline V gene.

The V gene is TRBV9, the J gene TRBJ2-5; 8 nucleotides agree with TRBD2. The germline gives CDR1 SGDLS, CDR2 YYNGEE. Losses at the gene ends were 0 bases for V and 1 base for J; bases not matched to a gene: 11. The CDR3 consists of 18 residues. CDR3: CASSVGSGGMGSQETQYF. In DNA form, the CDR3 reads TGTGCCAGCAGCGTAGGCAGCGGGGGAATGGGTTCCCAAGAGACCCAGTACTTC.

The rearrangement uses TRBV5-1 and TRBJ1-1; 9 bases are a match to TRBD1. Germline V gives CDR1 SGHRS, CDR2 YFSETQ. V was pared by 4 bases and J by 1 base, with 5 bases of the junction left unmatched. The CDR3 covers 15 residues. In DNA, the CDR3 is TGCGCCAGCAGCACAAAGACAGGGGGGAACACTGAAGCTTTCTTT. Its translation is CASSTKTGGNTEAFF.

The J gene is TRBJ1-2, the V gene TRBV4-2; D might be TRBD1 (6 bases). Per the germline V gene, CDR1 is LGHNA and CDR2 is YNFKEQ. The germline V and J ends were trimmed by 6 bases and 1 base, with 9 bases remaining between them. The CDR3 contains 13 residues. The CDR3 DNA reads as TGTGCCAGCAGATACAGGGATAACTATGGCTACACCTTC. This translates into CASRYRDNYGYTF.

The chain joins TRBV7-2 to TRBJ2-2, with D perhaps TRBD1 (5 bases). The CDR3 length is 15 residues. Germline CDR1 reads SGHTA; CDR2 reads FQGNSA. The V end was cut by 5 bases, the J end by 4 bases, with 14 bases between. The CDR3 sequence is CASSQQDPGTGELFF. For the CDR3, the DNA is TGTGCCAGCAGCCAACAGGACCCGGGCACCGGGGAGCTGTTTTTT.

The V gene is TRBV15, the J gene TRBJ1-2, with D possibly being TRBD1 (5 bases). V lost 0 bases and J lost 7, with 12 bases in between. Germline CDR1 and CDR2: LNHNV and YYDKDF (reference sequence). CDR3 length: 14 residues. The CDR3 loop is CATSRDLGVGGYTF. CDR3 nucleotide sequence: TGTGCCACCAGCAGAGATTTAGGGGTGGGTGGCTACACCTTC.

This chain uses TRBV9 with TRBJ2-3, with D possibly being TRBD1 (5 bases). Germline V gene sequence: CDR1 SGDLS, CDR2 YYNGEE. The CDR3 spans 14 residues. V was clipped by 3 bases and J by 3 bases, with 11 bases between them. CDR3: CASSAGHPTDTQYF. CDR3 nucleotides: TGTGCCAGCAGCGCAGGACATCCGACAGATACGCAGTATTTT.

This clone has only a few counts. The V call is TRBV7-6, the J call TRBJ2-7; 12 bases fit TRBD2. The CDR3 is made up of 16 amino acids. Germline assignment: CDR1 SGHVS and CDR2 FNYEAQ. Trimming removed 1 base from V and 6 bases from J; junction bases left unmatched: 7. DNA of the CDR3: TGTGCCAGCAGCTTAGAGCCTAGCGGGGGGGGTTTCGAGCAGTACTTC. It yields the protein CASSLEPSGGGFEQYF.

The CDR3 here is CASSRTGQGEANYGYTF. The CDR3 DNA is TGTGCCAGCAGCCGCACGGGACAGGGCGAAGCTAACTATGGCTACACCTTC. The chain combines TRBV5-6 with TRBJ1-2; 9 bases match TRBD1. Germline-derived CDR1 and CDR2 are SGHDT and YYEEEE. The CDR3 is 17 residues long. V lost 4 bases and J lost 0; bases outside the gene matches: 10.